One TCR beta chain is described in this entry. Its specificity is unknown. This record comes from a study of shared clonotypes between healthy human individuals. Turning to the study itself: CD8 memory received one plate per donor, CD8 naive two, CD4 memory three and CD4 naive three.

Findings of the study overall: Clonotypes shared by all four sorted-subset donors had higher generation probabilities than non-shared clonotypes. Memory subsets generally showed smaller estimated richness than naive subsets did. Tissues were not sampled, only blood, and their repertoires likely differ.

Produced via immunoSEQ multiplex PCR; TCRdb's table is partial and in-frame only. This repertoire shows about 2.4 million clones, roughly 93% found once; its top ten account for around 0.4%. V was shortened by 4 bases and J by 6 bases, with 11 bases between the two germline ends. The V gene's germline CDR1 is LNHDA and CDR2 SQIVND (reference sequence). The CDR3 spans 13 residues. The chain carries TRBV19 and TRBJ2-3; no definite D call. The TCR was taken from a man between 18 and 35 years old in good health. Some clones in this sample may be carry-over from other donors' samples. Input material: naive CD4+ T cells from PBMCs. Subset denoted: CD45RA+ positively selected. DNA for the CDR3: TGTGCCAGTAGTACAGAGGTGCAGGATACGCAGTATTTT. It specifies CASSTEVQDTQYF.